The 2 T cell receptor delta chains presented below share a single source sample, sequenced in a study of gamma-delta T cells after stem cell transplantation. TCRdb re-called clones from the RT-PCR reads via CATT. Here the sample spans 600 to 850 delta-chain clones, 6.5% to 8.5% being singletons. The sequencing sample was made of gamma-delta T cells. These TCRs come from a human donor. It is not recorded whose cells these are; they may come from a transplant donor.

The sample holds a few counts of this clone. It is likely a read error: a sequence one base away is far more abundant. This CDR3 is also generated by other DNA sequences in the sample. The chain employs TRDV2 and TRDJ1; possibly TRDD3 for D (5 bases). The CDR3 runs 16 residues. The ends were cut back, 0 bases at V and 0 bases at J, with 13 bases in the middle. Germline lookup yields CDR1 GEAIGNYY and CDR2 EKD. The CDR3 region is CACDTMGTKYTDKLIF. The DNA for the CDR3 is TGTGCCTGTGACACCATGGGGACAAAGTACACCGATAAACTCATCTTT.

A note on this clone: The TCRdb protein comes from a much larger clone and disagrees with this DNA's translation at residue 9, likely due to a read error; the protein given here is derived from the DNA. The chain carries TRDV3 and TRDJ1; the D gene is possibly TRDD2 (5 bases). Germline V gene sequence: CDR1 TVYSNPD, CDR2 GDNSRS (reference sequence). The CDR3 totals 17 residues. The CDR3 region has the DNA TGTGCGCAAACTTCCCGATTTACTGAGGGCAACACCGATAAACTCATCTTT. Its protein is CAQTSRFTEGNTDKLIF.